Presented here are 12 T cell receptor beta chains from one specimen sequenced in a study of identical twins. TCRdb reanalysed the 5' RACE reads using MiXCR and keeps one entry per CDR3 protein. The sample holds about 1.7 million distinct CDR3 sequences, about 32% seen once. Sequencing was performed on cord blood. The receptors shown here come from a newborn girl in good health.

On this clonotype: Germline is not matched at one junction end, which may reflect a read error. This rearrangement joins TRBV3-1 to TRBJ2-3; 9 positions match TRBD2. This CDR3 has 15 residues. Germline V gene sequence: CDR1 LGHDT, CDR2 YNNKEL (reference sequence). CDR3 DNA: TGTGCCAGCAGCCAGCGGACTAGCGTTGCAGATACCCAGTATTTT. This gives the protein CASSQRTSVADTQYF.

Regarding this clonotype: A read error may explain this, as a much larger clone is one base away. V and J are TRBV3-1 and TRBJ2-4, with TRBD2 matching over 9 bases. The CDR3 consists of 14 residues. Germline V gives CDR1 LGHDT, CDR2 YNNKEL (reference sequence). The trim removed 0 bases at V and 15 bases at J, leaving 9 bases unmatched. The DNA for the CDR3 is TGTGCCAGCAGCCAAGATACGACTAGCGGAGCTCGGTACTTC. It yields the protein CASSQDTTSGARYF.

The chain is built from TRBV20-1 and TRBJ2-5, with D possibly TRBD2 on 5 matching bases. The CDR3 runs 14 residues. Germline V lookup: CDR1 DFQATT, CDR2 SNEGSKA (reference sequence). V dropped 4 bases and J dropped 1 base, with 13 bases sitting between them. CDR3 in DNA: TGCAGTGCTACCGGAGGACGGGGCCAAGAGACCCAGTACTTC. It encodes CSATGGRGQETQYF.

The chain joins TRBV6-1 to TRBJ1-6; no reliable D call. CDR1 is MNHNS and CDR2 is SASEGT in the germline V gene. V was cut by 8 bases and J by 9 bases, with 20 bases left in between. CDR3 size: 15 residues. CDR3 nucleotides: TGTGCCAGCGCGTACACCAGGCTGGGAACTTCACCCCTCCACTTT. As protein: CASAYTRLGTSPLHF.

This clonotype turned up a few times. The chain has TRBV28 and TRBJ2-4; D is perhaps TRBD2 (6 bases). Looked up from germline, CDR1 is MDHEN and CDR2 is SYDVKM. This CDR3 is 14 amino acids long. V dropped 7 bases and J dropped 4 bases, with 14 bases sitting between them. The CDR3 sequence is CASTIPGTKNIQYF. For the CDR3, the DNA is TGTGCCAGCACCATCCCCGGGACTAAAAACATTCAGTACTTC.

The chain is built from TRBV25-1 and TRBJ1-2; D possibly corresponds to TRBD1 (6 bases). V was shortened by 6 bases and J by 4 bases, with 15 bases between the two germline ends. The length of the CDR3 is 14 residues. Germline V gene lookup returns CDR1 MGHDK and CDR2 SYGVNS. CDR3: CASSPQGSSYGYTF. The DNA for the CDR3 is TGTGCCAGCAGCCCACAGGGATCGAGCTATGGCTACACCTTC.

This clonotype came up a few times. The chain carries TRBV3-1 and TRBJ1-6, with D possibly matching TRBD1 (5 bases). The length of the CDR3 is 16 residues. In germline, CDR1 is LGHDT, CDR2 YNNKEL (reference sequence). Trimming removed 5 bases from V and 3 bases from J, with 14 bases in between. CDR3 coding DNA: TGTGCCAGCAGCTCCCCCCAGGGAGTCTATAATTCACCCCTCCACTTT. It specifies CASSSPQGVYNSPLHF.

This clonotype occurred a few times. This chain joins TRBV29-1 and TRBJ1-1; D might be TRBD1 (5 bases). The germline gives CDR1 SQVTM, CDR2 ANQGSEA. CDR3 length equals 13 residues. Trimming stripped 0 bases from V and 2 bases from J, with 7 bases between. CDR3 protein: CSVEDRDNTEAFF. CDR3 DNA sequence: TGCAGCGTTGAAGATCGGGACAACACTGAAGCTTTCTTT.

Here the CDR3 DNA reads TGTGCCAGCAGCTTAGTTACAGCCTATTATGGCTACACCTTC. This codes for CASSLVTAYYGYTF. The V call is TRBV11-2, the J call TRBJ1-2, with no clear D. V lost 1 base and J 5 bases, leaving 11 bases between the germline ends. This CDR3 is built from 14 residues. Germline CDR1 is SGHAT and CDR2 is FQNNGV.

The chain is built from TRBV28 and TRBJ2-3; D not certain. V lost 9 bases and J lost 5, with 12 bases in between. CDR3 length equals 12 residues. CDR1 is MDHEN and CDR2 is SYDVKM in the germline V gene. The chain's CDR3 is CASPPGEDTQYF. The CDR3 DNA reads as TGTGCCAGTCCTCCCGGTGAAGATACGCAGTATTTT.

The chain employs TRBV4-1 and TRBJ2-3; D is ambiguous. The V end lost 4 bases, the J end lost 1 base, and 9 bases lay between the germline ends. CDR3 size: 14 residues. Germline CDR1 is MGHRA and CDR2 is YSYEKL. The CDR3 region is CASSRDKGTDTQYF. In DNA, the CDR3 is TGCGCCAGCAGCCGAGACAAAGGCACAGATACGCAGTATTTT.

This clonotype was counted between two and nine times. The chain employs TRBV7-9 and TRBJ2-7; D not certain. This CDR3 has 13 residues. The germline CDR1 and CDR2 sequences are SEHNR and FQNEAQ (reference sequence). Between the trimmed V and J ends, which lost 0 bases and 3 bases, there was a span of 6 bases. CDR3 bases: TGTGCCAGCAGCTTAGCACTGATCTACGAGCAGTACTTC. Translating it yields CASSLALIYEQYF.